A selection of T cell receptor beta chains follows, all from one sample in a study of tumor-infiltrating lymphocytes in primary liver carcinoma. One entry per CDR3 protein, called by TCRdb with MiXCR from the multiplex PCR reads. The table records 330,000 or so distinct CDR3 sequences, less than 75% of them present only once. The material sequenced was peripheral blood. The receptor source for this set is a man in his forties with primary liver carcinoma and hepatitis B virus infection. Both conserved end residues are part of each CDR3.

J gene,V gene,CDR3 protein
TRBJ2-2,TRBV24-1,CATSGQEVTGELFF
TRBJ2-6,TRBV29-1,CSVAGRANVLTF
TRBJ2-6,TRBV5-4,CASSMGLAVAGANVLTF
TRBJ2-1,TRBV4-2,CVSSQLAGGVLEQFF
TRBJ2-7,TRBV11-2,CASSEVGGLNEQYF
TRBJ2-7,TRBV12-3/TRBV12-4,CASSFQRLLPYEQYF
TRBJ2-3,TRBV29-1,CSISTDTHYF
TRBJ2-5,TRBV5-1,CASSLDRGTETQYF
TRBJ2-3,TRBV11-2,CASSPMAGTQYF
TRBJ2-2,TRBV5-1,CASTRYANTGELFF
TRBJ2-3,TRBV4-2,CASSQDGWRNPDTQYF
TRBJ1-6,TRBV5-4,CASSPGQANSPLHF
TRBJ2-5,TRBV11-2,CTSSLAGQGATQYF
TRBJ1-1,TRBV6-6,CASTGPLNTEAFF
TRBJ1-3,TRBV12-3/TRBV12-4,CASSLTQGNSNTIYF
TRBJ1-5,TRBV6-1,CASSVTGTNQPQHF
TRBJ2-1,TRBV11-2,CTSSLDITANEQFF
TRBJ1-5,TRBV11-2,CASSLALGQPQHF
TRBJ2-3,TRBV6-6,CASRGPTDTRYF
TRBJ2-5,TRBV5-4,CASSSRGIQETQYF
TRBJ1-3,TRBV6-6,CASSYGQGAIYF
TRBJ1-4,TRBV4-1,CPSSQGRGWDEKLFF
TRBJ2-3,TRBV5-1,CASSLGKLRTDTQYF
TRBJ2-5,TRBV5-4,CASSPPGDSRGETHYF
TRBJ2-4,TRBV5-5,CASSLGSAGAKNIQYF
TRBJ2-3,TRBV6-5,CASSRTGTSTDTQYF
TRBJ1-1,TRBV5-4,CASSLQGAGTEAFF
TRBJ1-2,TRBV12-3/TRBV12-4,CASSQGNYGYTF
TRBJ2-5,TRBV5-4,CASSLALRKETQYF
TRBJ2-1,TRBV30,CAWSVLAGGAYNEQFF
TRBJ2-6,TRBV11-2,CASSSSGDNVMTF
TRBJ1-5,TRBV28,CASSLLSAQHF
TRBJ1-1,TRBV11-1,CASSLVGKGQNTEAFF
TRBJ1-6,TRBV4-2,CASSQDMQSSYNSPLHF
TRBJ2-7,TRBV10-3,CAISPGQGYEQYF
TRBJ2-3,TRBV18,CASSPPGAARVDTQYF
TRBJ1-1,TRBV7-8,CASSLSSGTFMNTEAFF
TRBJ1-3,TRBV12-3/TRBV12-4,CASRTVDGNTIYF
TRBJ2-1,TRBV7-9,CASNRDYNEQFF
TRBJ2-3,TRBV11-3,CASSLEGTFPDMQYF
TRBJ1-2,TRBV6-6,CATYFGSYGYTF
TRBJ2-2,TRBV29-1,CSVLGPGPIGELFF
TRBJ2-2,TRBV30,CAWSTSDTGELFF
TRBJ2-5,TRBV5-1,CASSLVASGEIQYF
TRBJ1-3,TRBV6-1,CASTQDPPPGNTIYF
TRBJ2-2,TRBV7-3,CASSPHPSAGELFF
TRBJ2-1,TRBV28,CASSSGNEHFF
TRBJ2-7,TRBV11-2,CANSIPFSYEQYF
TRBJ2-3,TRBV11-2,CASSLQGTSGRLDMQYF
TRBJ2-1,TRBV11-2,CASSFGTGGPNEQFF
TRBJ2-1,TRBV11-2,CASISGTSGNSYNEQFF
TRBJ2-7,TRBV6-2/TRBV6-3,CASSYSSEQYF
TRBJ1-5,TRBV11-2,CVSSLEWDSNEPQHF
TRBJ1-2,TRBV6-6,CASSAERTGQDYGYTF
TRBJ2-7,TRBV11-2,CASSSPGYEQYF